The 6 T cell receptor beta chains reported below all come from one sample, sequenced in a study of OX40 agonist ivuxolimab in advanced cancers. The table came from immunoSEQ multiplex PCR; TCRdb's copy has only in-frame clones and leaves some out. The sample yields about 64,000 clones, nearly 90% seen once. Sample: CD4+ or CD8+ T cells sorted from blood, taken in a trial of the OX40 agonist ivuxolimab. The source of these receptors is an adult with an advanced solid tumor such as melanoma, head and neck, liver or kidney cancer.

This chain joins TRBV9 and TRBJ2-7; 9 bases match TRBD2. The germline gives CDR1 SGDLS, CDR2 YYNGEE. The J segment lost 4 bases and the V segment lost 4 bases, leaving 12 bases of the junction unmatched. This CDR3 has 16 residues. CDR3 DNA: TGTGCCAGCAGCCTCACCGCCGGGACTAGCAAATACGAGCAGTACTTC. Translating gives CASSLTAGTSKYEQYF. The full variable domain, completed using reference TRBV9 and TRBJ2-7, is DSGVTQTPKHLITATGQRVTLRCSPRSGDLSVYWYQQSLDQGLQFLIQYYNGEERAKGNILERFSAQQFPDLHSELNLSSLELGDSALYFCASSLTAGTSKYEQYFGPGTRLTVT.

Here the CDR3 DNA reads TGTGCCAGCAGGTATAGCAATCAGCCCCAGCATTTT. Translation: CASRYSNQPQHF. V and J are TRBV28 and TRBJ1-5; D uncertain. CDR3 length equals 12 residues. V lost 6 bases, J lost 0 bases, and 3 bases lay in between. The V gene's germline CDR1 is MDHEN and CDR2 SYDVKM.

The J gene is TRBJ1-5, the V gene TRBV28, with D perhaps TRBD1 (5 bases). Trimming removed 7 bases at V and 3 bases at J, with 13 bases between. Germline V CDR1 and CDR2: MDHEN, SYDVKM. CDR3 length: 14 amino acids. CDR3 amino acids: CASTGGWDNQPQHF. DNA of the CDR3: TGTGCCAGCACTGGGGGGTGGGACAATCAGCCCCAGCATTTT.

The gene calls are TRBV7-8 and TRBJ2-3; D uncertain. Germline V gene lookup returns CDR1 SGHVS and CDR2 FQNEAQ. The V gene lost 3 bases and the J gene lost 4 bases, with 5 bases spanning the gap. This CDR3 is built from 12 residues. The CDR3 loop reads CASSFTADTQYF. The CDR3 DNA reads TGTGCCAGCAGCTTTACCGCAGATACGCAGTATTTT.

V is TRBV29-1 and J is TRBJ2-2; a possible D gene is TRBD2 (5 bases). Trimming cost V 3 bases and J 1 base, with 6 bases left between them. This CDR3 spans 13 amino acids. Germline V gene sequence: CDR1 SQVTM, CDR2 ANQGSEA. The CDR3, as DNA: TGCAGCGTTGATGGGAGGAACACCGGGGAGCTGTTTTTT. It translates to CSVDGRNTGELFF.

The chain links TRBV5-1 to TRBJ2-3; D remains unclear. Trimming removed 0 bases from V and 10 bases from J, with 15 bases in between. The CDR3 consists of 14 residues. The germline V gene has CDR1 SGHRS and CDR2 YFSETQ. The CDR3 loop reads CASSLDVTPLPQYF. The CDR3, as DNA: TGCGCCAGCAGCTTGGATGTGACCCCGTTGCCGCAGTATTTT.